This T cell receptor (beta chain) was sequenced during a study of PD-1 blockade in classical Hodgkin lymphoma. Sequencing was performed with immunoSEQ multiplex PCR; in TCRdb, only in-frame clones are kept and a portion is missing. The sample gives roughly 60,000 clones, 90% of which show up once; 9.7% is in the top ten. Following autologous stem cell transplantation, relapse occurred in every patient, and exposure to brentuximab vedotin varied. The CDR3 contains 15 residues. Germline values: CDR1 SGHNT, CDR2 YENEEA. V dropped 5 bases and J dropped 3; count of bases not matched to a gene: 9. This TCR derives from a human donor with classical Hodgkin lymphoma. This specimen consisted of peripheral blood mononuclear cells (PBMCs), obtained at baseline. V and J are TRBV11-3 and TRBJ2-7, with 8 bases that match TRBD2. CDR3 coding DNA: TGTGCCAGCAGCCAAGGACTAGCTAACATCTACGAGCAGTACTTC. This sequence encodes CASSQGLANIYEQYF.